This T cell receptor (beta chain) was sequenced during a study of memory CD4+ T cells and cytomegalovirus serostatus. The sort gate was single viable CD3+CD4+CD8-CD45RO+ cells for memory CD4+ T cells. Produced via immunoSEQ multiplex PCR; TCRdb's table is partial and in-frame only. The table includes under 45,000 clones, roughly 79% detected once. Looked up from germline, CDR1 is SGHTA and CDR2 is FQGNSA. The V and J ends lost 0 bases and 1 base, in that order; junction bases with no gene match: 10. The CDR3 spans 18 residues. The V gene is TRBV7-2, the J gene TRBJ2-3; 7 bases line up with TRBD2. The TCR comes from an adult in good health and CMV-seronegative. The sequencing sample was made of memory CD4+ T cells from blood. The CDR3 DNA is TGTGCCAGCAGCTTAGCGCCCATCGGGCTAGCGGGCACAGATACGCAGTATTTT. Protein: CASSLAPIGLAGTDTQYF. The whole variable domain, remainder taken from reference TRBV7-2 and TRBJ2-3, is GAGVSQSPSNKVTEKGKDVELRCDPISGHTALYWYRQSLGQGLEFLIYFQGNSAPDKSGLPSDRFSAERTGGSVSTLTIQRTQQEDSAVYLCASSLAPIGLAGTDTQYFGPGTRLTVL.